This T cell receptor (beta chain) is from a study of response to subunit inactivated influenza vaccine (dated by TCRdb to 2017 to 2018). For the study in its entirety: Deep quantitative T cell receptor repertoire profiling was used in the study to track responses to a trivalent subunit inactivated influenza vaccine. Paper-wide results and their limitations: The authors proposed that each seasonal influenza vaccination may bring in only a limited number of new T cells.

As regards this clonotype: Which antigen it targets is not known. No qualities accompany the bases; no much larger clone lies one base away.

Sequences MNHNY (CDR1) and SVGAGI (CDR2) are obtained from the germline V gene (reference sequence). The CDR3 goes from the cysteine to the phenylalanine over 12 residues. Only the CDR3 DNA stays, 36 bases, in frame from base 1. V is cut by 6 bases and J by 9 bases, and the space between the germline ends is 12 bases. The library was made by RT-PCR. The reads were generated on an Illumina HiSeq 2500. TCRdb reran the public reads through fastp at Q25 and MiXCR, keeping productive beta chains. When rows share a CDR3 protein, they turn into one entry using the most common DNA and genes. The sample yields over 650,000 distinct CDR3 sequences; under 20% were counted once. In total, the top ten clones hold about 11% of the sample.

The sequences come from PBMCs from blood, collected roughly 5 days after vaccination. This receptor was obtained from a man over 45 who received an inactivated influenza vaccine. Donor details come from another sample of the same person, matched by shared clones. The chain is assembled from TRBV6-6 and TRBJ2-1; the D segment cannot be called with confidence. The nucleotide sequence reads as follows: TGTGCCAGCAGGAAAGTGGGCAGTGAGCAGTTCTTC. The encoded protein is CASRKVGSEQFF.